Listed below are T cell receptor beta chains from one sample, sequenced in a study of control samples from healthy donors and cancer patients. The protocol was immunoSEQ multiplex PCR, while the TCRdb copy is restricted to in-frame clones and leaves out a portion. The data show over 150,000 clones, approximately 94% seen once. The specimen sequenced was blood. The receptors stem from a man in his forties or fifties in good health. The conserved cysteine and the conserved F or W are not part of the CDR3 here. The order of the fields is CDR3 length, V gene, CDR3 protein.

cdr3_length: 9
v_call: TRBV10-3
cdr3_aa: AIKEGSEQY

cdr3_length: 13
v_call: TRBV28
cdr3_aa: ASSTWADRPYGYT

cdr3_length: 10
v_call: TRBV7-2
cdr3_aa: ASSSSPDTQY

cdr3_length: 13
v_call: TRBV27
cdr3_aa: ASSLIGADYNEQF

cdr3_length: 14
v_call: TRBV4-2
cdr3_aa: ASSQEGQFVNTEAF

cdr3_length: 14
v_call: TRBV6-5
cdr3_aa: ASSSGQGKNNSPLH

cdr3_length: 12
v_call: TRBV19
cdr3_aa: ASSADREGNEQF

cdr3_length: 12
v_call: TRBV19
cdr3_aa: ASSSGAFTDTQY

cdr3_length: 13
v_call: TRBV4-1
cdr3_aa: ASSQGGLGITEAF

cdr3_length: 13
v_call: TRBV2
cdr3_aa: ASSGQGIGNQPQH

cdr3_length: 13
v_call: TRBV6-5
cdr3_aa: ASSYEGTSAYEQF

cdr3_length: 12
v_call: TRBV7-8
cdr3_aa: ASSRQGSSYEQY

cdr3_length: 11
v_call: TRBV30
cdr3_aa: AWRYPENTEAF

cdr3_length: 13
v_call: TRBV5-1
cdr3_aa: ASSHMGLPTYEQY

cdr3_length: 11
v_call: TRBV5-4
cdr3_aa: ASSLDYLKTQY

cdr3_length: 13
v_call: TRBV7-2
cdr3_aa: ASSLGAGAVGELF

cdr3_length: 13
v_call: TRBV19
cdr3_aa: ARSGTGRGYTEAF

cdr3_length: 12
v_call: TRBV6-1
cdr3_aa: ASSEDQGNSPLH

cdr3_length: 12
v_call: TRBV6-1
cdr3_aa: ASSDLASGNTIY

cdr3_length: 13
v_call: TRBV6-5
cdr3_aa: ASGMDRDGNQPQH

cdr3_length: 14
v_call: TRBV19
cdr3_aa: ASSIASGVSNQPQH

cdr3_length: 12
v_call: TRBV3-1/TRBV3-2
cdr3_aa: ASSQGSKSTEAF

cdr3_length: 12
v_call: TRBV7-9
cdr3_aa: ASSRQGSNTEAF

cdr3_length: 11
v_call: TRBV30
cdr3_aa: AWSVVLNTEAF

cdr3_length: 11
v_call: TRBV19
cdr3_aa: ASSPGTGIGYT

cdr3_length: 10
v_call: TRBV12-3/TRBV12-4
cdr3_aa: ASSLFGEKLF

cdr3_length: 13
v_call: TRBV4-1
cdr3_aa: ASSQGEGPNTEAF

cdr3_length: 15
v_call: TRBV11-2
cdr3_aa: ASSLGLGQNYNSPLH

cdr3_length: 14
v_call: TRBV20-1
cdr3_aa: SASRGYPGSNQPQH

cdr3_length: 12
v_call: TRBV27
cdr3_aa: ASSSGTGNEKLF

cdr3_length: 13
v_call: TRBV7-8
cdr3_aa: ASSPKRGRSYGYT

cdr3_length: 11
v_call: TRBV27
cdr3_aa: ASSSRDSPEQY

cdr3_length: 15
v_call: TRBV5-6
cdr3_aa: ASSFALGLSGANVLT

cdr3_length: 14
v_call: TRBV13
cdr3_aa: ASSFLGGQTNTEAF

cdr3_length: 13
v_call: TRBV2
cdr3_aa: ASSAVRGGFYGYT

cdr3_length: 14
v_call: TRBV3-1/TRBV3-2
cdr3_aa: ASSHRQGASNYGYT

cdr3_length: 12
v_call: TRBV7-2
cdr3_aa: ASSLADRNTEAF

cdr3_length: 13
v_call: TRBV7-9
cdr3_aa: ASSSPGQGNQPQH

cdr3_length: 15
v_call: TRBV18
cdr3_aa: ASAKQGVYAGANVLT

cdr3_length: 13
v_call: TRBV19
cdr3_aa: ASSIQGGRSYEQY